Below are 9 T cell receptor beta chains sequenced from a single sample in a study of CD8 T cells in Susac syndrome. The RNA input was about 0.5 to 1 ug, and it was reverse transcribed with random hexamers. TCRdb re-analysed the immunoSEQ multiplex PCR reads in MiXCR, keeping a single row per CDR3 protein. The profile shows about 240,000 distinct CDR3 sequences, almost 97% of them singletons. Sequenced sample: CD4+ T cells from PBMCs. Receptor source: a human donor with Susac syndrome.

DNA for the CDR3: TGCAGTGCCCACGCCCCTAATCAGCCCCAGCATTTT. Translating gives CSAHAPNQPQHF. The rearrangement links TRBV20-1 to TRBJ1-5; D is undetermined. The CDR3 spans 12 residues. From germline, CDR1 is DFQATT and CDR2 SNEGSKA (reference sequence). Trimming stripped 6 bases from V and 4 bases from J, with 10 bases between.

On this clonotype itself: One junction end does not reproduce the germline sequence, and a read error may be involved. The chain is built from TRBV28 and TRBJ1-5, with a weak D call TRBD1 (6 bases). The germline V gene has CDR1 MDHEN and CDR2 SYDVKM. CDR3 length: 14 residues. CDR3 residues: CATSQGGGNQPQHF. The CDR3 nucleotides read TGTGCCACCAGTCAAGGGGGGGGCAATCAGCCCCAGCATTTT. Full variable domain (rest looked up from reference TRBV28 and TRBJ1-5): DVKVTQSSRYLVKRTGEKVFLECVQDMDHENMFWYRQDPGLGLRLIYFSYDVKMKEKGDIPEGYSVSREKKERFSLILESASTNQTSMYLCATSQGGGNQPQHFGDGTRLSIL.

The chain is built from TRBV24-1 and TRBJ2-7, with 8 nucleotides matching TRBD2. J lost 5 bases, V lost 12 bases, and 8 bases had no gene match. The CDR3 totals 12 residues. Germline lookup yields CDR1 KGHDR and CDR2 SFDVKD. The CDR3 DNA sequence: TGTGCCTGCGGGGGGCGAGGGAACGAGCAGTACTTC. It yields the protein CACGGRGNEQYF.

The gene calls are TRBV19 and TRBJ1-1; D is unresolved. The germline CDR1 and CDR2 sequences are LNHDA and SQIVND (reference sequence). This CDR3 is built from 14 residues. Trimming took off 8 bases at V and 0 bases at J, with 13 bases between the two ends. The CDR3 sequence: CASWATGMNTEAFF. As DNA, the CDR3 is TGTGCCAGTTGGGCGACTGGAATGAACACTGAAGCTTTCTTT.

This clonotype showed up just once. The chain is built from TRBV4-2 and TRBJ2-1, with 7 nucleotides matching TRBD2. The germline gives CDR1 LGHNA, CDR2 YNFKEQ. The CDR3 spans 16 residues. The V gene end was trimmed by 0 bases and the J gene end by 4 bases; junction bases not matched to a gene: 6. Here the CDR3 reads CASSQDQAGLYNEQFF. The CDR3 DNA follows: TGTGCCAGCAGCCAAGATCAAGCGGGATTATACAATGAGCAGTTCTTC.

The chain couples TRBV5-1 to TRBJ2-3; unclear D gene. Germline V lookup: CDR1 SGHRS, CDR2 YFSETQ. This CDR3 has 14 residues. With 0 bases removed from V and 2 bases from J, the gap between germline ends came to 7 bases. CDR3 bases: TGCGCCAGCAGCTTGGAACGGAACACAGATACGCAGTATTTT. This encodes CASSLERNTDTQYF.

This chain links TRBV29-1 with TRBJ1-5; 8 nucleotides align to TRBD1. CDR3 size: 12 residues. V shed 4 bases and J 6 bases; nucleotides not matched to a gene: 2. The germline gives CDR1 SQVTM, CDR2 ANQGSEA. The CDR3 region is CSVGTGSQPQHF. The CDR3 DNA reads as TGCAGCGTTGGGACAGGGAGTCAGCCCCAGCATTTT.

The V gene is TRBV9, the J gene TRBJ2-6; possible D gene TRBD2, 6 bases. The CDR3 extends over 11 amino acids. Germline V gene sequence: CDR1 SGDLS, CDR2 YYNGEE. V lost 7 bases to trimming and J lost 13 bases, with 12 bases between them. The CDR3 bases are TGTGCCAGCGATGCCGGGGGTGTCCTGACTTTC. Protein product: CASDAGGVLTF.

This clonotype was seen once. The V call is TRBV20-1, the J call TRBJ2-7; 8 positions agree with TRBD2. The length of the CDR3 is 14 residues. The ends lost 3 bases at V and 3 bases at J; junction bases unmatched: 7. Germline V gives CDR1 DFQATT, CDR2 SNEGSKA (reference sequence). CDR3 DNA: TGCAGTGCTAGGCAATCGGGACTAGGCTACGAGCAGTACTTC. This gives the protein CSARQSGLGYEQYF.